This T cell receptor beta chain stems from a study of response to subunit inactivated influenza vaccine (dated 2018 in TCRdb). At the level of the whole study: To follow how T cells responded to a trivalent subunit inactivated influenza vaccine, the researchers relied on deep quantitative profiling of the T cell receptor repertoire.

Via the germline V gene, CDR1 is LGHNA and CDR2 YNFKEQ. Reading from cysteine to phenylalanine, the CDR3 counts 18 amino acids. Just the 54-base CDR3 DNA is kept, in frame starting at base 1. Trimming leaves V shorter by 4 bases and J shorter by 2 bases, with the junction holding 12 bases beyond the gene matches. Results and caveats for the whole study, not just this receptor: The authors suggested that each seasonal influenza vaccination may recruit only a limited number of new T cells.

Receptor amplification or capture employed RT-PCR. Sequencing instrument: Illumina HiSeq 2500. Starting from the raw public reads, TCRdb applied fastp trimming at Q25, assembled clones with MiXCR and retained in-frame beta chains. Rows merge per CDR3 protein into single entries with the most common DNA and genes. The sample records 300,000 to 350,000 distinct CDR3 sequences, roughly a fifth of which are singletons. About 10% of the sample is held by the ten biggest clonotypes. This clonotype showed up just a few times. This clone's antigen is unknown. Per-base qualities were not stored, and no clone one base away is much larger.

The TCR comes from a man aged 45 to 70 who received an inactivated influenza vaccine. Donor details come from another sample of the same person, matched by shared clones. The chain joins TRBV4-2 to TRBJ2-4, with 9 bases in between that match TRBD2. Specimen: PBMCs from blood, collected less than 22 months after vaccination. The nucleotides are TGTGCCAGCAGCCCTTTGGCGGGGGGGCTTGTTTCCAAAAACATTCAGTACTTC. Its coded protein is CASSPLAGGLVSKNIQYF.